What follows are 26 T cell receptor beta chains derived from one specimen sequenced in a study of T-cell memory formation after mild COVID-19. MiXCR was run by TCRdb on the 5' RACE reads, yielding one entry per CDR3 protein. The profile covers around 140,000 distinct CDR3 sequences, with roughly a fifth appearing a single time and about 2% taken by the ten largest. The sequenced sample consisted of PBMCs or a T cell subset sorted from them (not recorded which). The receptors were sampled from an adult woman who had mild COVID-19 (a few samples of this study predate the infection). Cell type and time point are not known.

The V call is TRBV10-1, the J call TRBJ2-1; D may be TRBD1 or TRBD2 (5 bases each). This CDR3 has 16 residues. Trimming stripped 8 bases from V and 9 bases from J, with 26 bases between. CDR1 WNHNN and CDR2 SYGVQD come from the germline V gene (reference sequence). In DNA form, the CDR3 reads TGCGCCAGCGGGGGTCATCCCGTCTTAGCGCGCGGTGAGCAGTTCTTC. Its protein product is CASGGHPVLARGEQFF.

The chain links TRBV28 to TRBJ2-1; 7 bases match TRBD1. There are 13 residues in the CDR3. The germline V gene encodes CDR1 MDHEN and CDR2 SYDVKM. Losses at the gene ends were 9 bases for V and 5 bases for J; bases not matched to a gene: 7. CDR3 coding DNA: TGTGCCAGTAAGAGGGGGCGCGACAATGAGCAGTTCTTC. It translates to CASKRGRDNEQFF.

The chain has TRBV30 and TRBJ1-2, with D perhaps TRBD1 (6 bases). The germline gives CDR1 GTSNPN, CDR2 SVGIG (reference sequence). CDR3 length equals 13 residues. Trimming stripped 5 bases from V and 4 bases from J, with 14 bases between. Written as DNA, the CDR3 is TGTGCCTGGTTATCACAGGGACCCTATGGCTACACCTTC. Its protein product is CAWLSQGPYGYTF.

This clonotype was observed many times. The V call is TRBV5-1, the J call TRBJ2-1; no definite D call. V was pared by 0 bases and J by 7 bases, with 11 bases between. This CDR3 spans 14 amino acids. The germline CDR1 and CDR2 sequences are SGHRS and YFSETQ. CDR3 sequence reads: CASSLGPALNEQFF. The CDR3 DNA sequence: TGCGCCAGCAGCTTGGGACCCGCCTTGAATGAGCAGTTCTTC. Drawing the rest from reference TRBV5-1 and TRBJ2-1, the complete variable domain is KAGVTQTPRYLIKTRGQQVTLSCSPISGHRSVSWYQQTPGQGLQFLFEYFSETQRNKGNFPGRFSGRQFSNSRSEMNVSTLELGDSALYLCASSLGPALNEQFFGPGTRLTVL.

This clonotype turned up a few times. CDR3 in amino acids: CASSFAAMNTEAFF. CDR3 in DNA: TGTGCCAGCAGTTTTGCAGCTATGAACACTGAAGCTTTCTTT. The rearrangement uses TRBV12-3 or TRBV12-4 and TRBJ1-1; D gene ambiguous. The CDR3 has 14 amino acids. V was clipped by 3 bases and J by 0 bases, with 8 bases between them.

The V call is TRBV25-1, the J call TRBJ2-5; perhaps TRBD1 as D (5 bases). The V end lost 2 bases, the J end lost 13 bases, and 11 bases lay between the germline ends. This CDR3 region has 11 residues. Germline V gene sequence: CDR1 MGHDK, CDR2 SYGVNS. The CDR3 here is CASSEGQGAYF. The DNA for the CDR3 is TGTGCCAGCAGTGAAGGGCAAGGGGCGTACTTC.

The chain joins TRBV5-5 to TRBJ1-1, with TRBD1 identical over 10 bases. The CDR3 is 18 residues long. The J segment lost 4 bases and the V segment lost 0 bases, leaving 12 bases of the junction unmatched. The V gene's germline CDR1 is SGHKS and CDR2 YYEKEE (reference sequence). CDR3 DNA sequence: TGTGCCAGCAGCTTGGGACACTATGGGGACAGGGGAGGCACTGAAGCTTTCTTT. Encoded protein: CASSLGHYGDRGGTEAFF.

V and J are TRBV4-1 and TRBJ2-1; D is undetermined. Deletions cut 1 base from V and 8 bases from J, with 12 bases between. This CDR3 has 14 amino acids. Germline V gene sequence: CDR1 MGHRA, CDR2 YSYEKL. In nucleotides, the CDR3 is TGCGCCAGCAGCCAAGGAACAGCGTTAGATGAGCAGTTCTTC. This codes for CASSQGTALDEQFF.

This clonotype was detected only a few times. J is TRBJ2-1 and V is TRBV6-6; 15 bases are a match to TRBD2. The CDR3 sequence is 16 residues long. V lost 2 bases to trimming and J lost 10 bases; unmatched junction nucleotides: 6. Germline V gene lookup returns CDR1 MNHNY and CDR2 SVGAGI (reference sequence). CDR3 in amino acids: CASSYRTSGGATEQFF. In DNA, the CDR3 is TGTGCCAGCAGTTACCGGACTAGCGGGGGGGCGACAGAGCAGTTCTTC.

The genes are TRBV3-1 and TRBJ1-3, with 7 bases identical to TRBD1. The length of the CDR3 is 15 residues. The ends lost 4 bases at V and 0 bases at J; junction bases unmatched: 3. CDR1 is LGHDT and CDR2 is YNNKEL in the germline V gene (reference sequence). The CDR3 loop is CASSPTGISGNTIYF. The CDR3 DNA sequence: TGTGCCAGCAGCCCGACAGGGATCTCTGGAAACACCATATATTTT.

In this sample, this clonotype turned up once. This chain joins TRBV6-6 and TRBJ2-7; no clear D. Deletions cut 4 bases from V and 4 bases from J, with 14 bases between. Per germline, CDR1 MNHNY and CDR2 SVGAGI (reference sequence). CDR3 size: 14 residues. Here the CDR3 DNA reads TGTGCCAGCAGTTCCCTGTCCGCTCTATACGAGCAGTACTTC. It is translated as CASSSLSALYEQYF.

This clonotype was found a few times. The V call is TRBV5-1, the J call TRBJ2-1, with 10 bases identical to TRBD1. V lost 0 bases to trimming and J lost 4 bases; unmatched junction nucleotides: 4. The CDR3 loop spans 16 amino acids. Germline CDR1 reads SGHRS; CDR2 reads YFSETQ. The CDR3 here is CASSLGPGQGYNEQFF. The CDR3 region has the DNA TGCGCCAGCAGCTTGGGGCCGGGACAGGGGTACAATGAGCAGTTCTTC.

This chain connects TRBV24-1 to TRBJ1-1; 7 positions agree with TRBD1. With 7 bases clipped from V and 1 base from J, the junction kept 2 bases outside the gene matches. There are 13 residues in the CDR3. The germline gives CDR1 KGHDR, CDR2 SFDVKD. The CDR3 coding sequence is TGTGCCACCAGGGACAGGACGAACACTGAAGCTTTCTTT. Translated, it gives CATRDRTNTEAFF.

The chain has TRBV4-2 and TRBJ2-6; D uncertain. The CDR3 runs 16 residues. In germline, CDR1 is LGHNA, CDR2 YNFKEQ. Deletions cut 6 bases from V and 3 bases from J, with 15 bases between. This CDR3 is CASSTKGWLGANVLTF. CDR3 DNA: TGTGCCAGCAGTACCAAGGGTTGGCTTGGGGCCAACGTCCTGACTTTC.

This clonotype was picked up a small number of times. The chain is built from TRBV20-1 and TRBJ2-7, with D perhaps matching TRBD1 or TRBD2 (5 bases each). The V end lost 6 bases, the J end lost 2 bases, and 14 bases lay between the germline ends. Germline values: CDR1 DFQATT, CDR2 SNEGSKA (reference sequence). The CDR3 runs 13 residues. Here the CDR3 DNA reads TGCAGTGCCGTGAGGGACGCCACCTACGAGCAGTACTTC. Amino acids: CSAVRDATYEQYF.

A few counts support this clonotype. This chain joins TRBV6-2 or TRBV6-3 and TRBJ2-7, with a tentative D call TRBD2 (5 bases). V shed 0 bases and J shed 0 bases, with 15 bases lying between them. Germline CDR1 and CDR2: MNHEY and SVGEGT. The CDR3 is 17 residues long. CDR3 loop: CASSYSLEGSFSYEQYF. The CDR3 coding sequence is TGTGCCAGCAGTTACTCGCTAGAGGGAAGCTTCTCCTACGAGCAGTACTTC.

The chain links TRBV12-3 or TRBV12-4 to TRBJ2-2; possible D gene TRBD1, 6 bases. V dropped 6 bases and J dropped 0 bases, with 11 bases sitting between them. The CDR3 is 15 amino acids. The CDR3 loop is CASRRTGPNTGELFF. CDR3 coding DNA: TGTGCCAGCAGACGTACAGGGCCGAACACCGGGGAGCTGTTTTTT.

The genes are TRBV10-3 and TRBJ1-2; tentatively, D is TRBD1 (5 bases). CDR3 length: 13 residues. Trimming cost V 6 bases and J 1 base, with 9 bases left between them. In germline, CDR1 is ENHRY, CDR2 SYGVKD. The chain's CDR3 is CAIRGRDNYGYTF. The CDR3 bases are TGTGCCATCAGAGGCAGGGATAACTATGGCTACACCTTC.

The chain combines TRBV3-1 with TRBJ2-5; no clear D gene. V dropped 0 bases and J dropped 4 bases, with 3 bases sitting between them. Germline V gene data show CDR1 as LGHDT and CDR2 as YNNKEL (reference sequence). The CDR3 runs 12 residues. The CDR3, as DNA: TGTGCCAGCAGCCAAGACCCAGAGACCCAGTACTTC. Its protein product is CASSQDPETQYF.

This clonotype showed up many times. The CDR3 DNA reads TGTGCCACCAGTGCTCCCACAGGAGAGCAGTACTTC. Its translation is CATSAPTGEQYF. This sequence joins TRBV24-1 and TRBJ2-7, with D tentatively TRBD1 (5 bases). V was cut by 5 bases and J by 7 bases, with 11 bases left in between. The CDR3 is 12 amino acids. Germline CDR1 and CDR2: KGHDR and SFDVKD.

This clonotype was counted between two and nine times. The chain couples TRBV28 to TRBJ1-5, with 7 bases fitting TRBD1. J lost 5 bases, V lost 2 bases, and 12 bases had no gene match. Germline-derived CDR1 and CDR2 are MDHEN and SYDVKM. This CDR3 comprises 17 residues. CDR3 sequence (DNA): TGTGCCAGCAGTTTAGTGTTTCCGTGGCAGGGGGATCAGCCCCAGCATTTT. It translates to CASSLVFPWQGDQPQHF.

V gene TRBV4-1 combines with J gene TRBJ1-5; no definite D call. In germline, CDR1 is MGHRA, CDR2 YSYEKL. The germline V and J ends were trimmed by 1 base and 1 base, with 5 bases remaining between them. CDR3 length: 14 amino acids. Here the CDR3 DNA reads TGCGCCAGCAGCCAAGTTGGGAGCAATCAGCCCCAGCATTTT. It encodes CASSQVGSNQPQHF.

At least ten counts were recorded for this clonotype. The CDR3 region is CASSLGALAGDETQYF. CDR3 in DNA: TGTGCCAGCAGCTTAGGAGCTCTAGCGGGGGACGAGACCCAGTACTTC. The chain joins TRBV7-6 to TRBJ2-5; 10 bases fit TRBD2. With 1 base clipped from V and 5 bases from J, the junction kept 7 bases outside the gene matches. The CDR3 extends over 16 amino acids. Germline CDR1 and CDR2: SGHVS and FNYEAQ.

This clonotype was observed a handful of times. The chain carries TRBV24-1 and TRBJ2-1; 14 bases map to TRBD2. The ends lost 2 bases at V and 3 bases at J; junction bases unmatched: 2. This CDR3 comprises 17 residues. The germline CDR1 and CDR2 sequences are KGHDR and SFDVKD. The CDR3 sequence is CATSDSGTSGGYNEQFF. DNA of the CDR3: TGTGCCACCAGTGATTCCGGGACTAGCGGGGGCTACAATGAGCAGTTCTTC.

This clonotype has just a few counts. This chain uses TRBV6-5 with TRBJ2-2, with D tentatively TRBD1 (5 bases). The CDR3 contains 14 residues. CDR1 is MNHEY, CDR2 SVGAGI, per germline. V was cut by 6 bases and J by 3 bases, with 11 bases left in between. CDR3: CASSPPGYTGELFF. DNA for the CDR3: TGTGCCAGCAGCCCACCAGGGTACACCGGGGAGCTGTTTTTT.

This clonotype was counted only a few times. V gene TRBV6-2 or TRBV6-3 combines with J gene TRBJ2-2; D might be TRBD1 (6 bases). Germline loops: CDR1 MNHEY, CDR2 SVGEGT. The CDR3 is 15 residues long. With 6 bases removed from V and 0 bases from J, the gap between germline ends came to 11 bases. Written as DNA, the CDR3 is TGTGCCAGCAGCCGAACAGGGCCGAACACCGGGGAGCTGTTTTTT. As protein: CASSRTGPNTGELFF.